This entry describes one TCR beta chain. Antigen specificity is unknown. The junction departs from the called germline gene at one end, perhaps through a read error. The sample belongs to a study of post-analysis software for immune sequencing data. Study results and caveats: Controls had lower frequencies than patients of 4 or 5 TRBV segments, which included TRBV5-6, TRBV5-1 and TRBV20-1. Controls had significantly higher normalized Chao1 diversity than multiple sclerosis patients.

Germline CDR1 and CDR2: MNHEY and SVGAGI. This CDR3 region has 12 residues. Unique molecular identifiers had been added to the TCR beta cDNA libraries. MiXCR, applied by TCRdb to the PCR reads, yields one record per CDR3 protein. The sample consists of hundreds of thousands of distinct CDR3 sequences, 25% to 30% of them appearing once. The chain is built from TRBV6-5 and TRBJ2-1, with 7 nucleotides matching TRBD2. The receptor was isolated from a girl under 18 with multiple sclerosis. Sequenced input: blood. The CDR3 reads CAGRSGINEQFF. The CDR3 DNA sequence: TGTGCCGGCAGGAGCGGGATCAACGAGCAGTTCTTC.